This T cell receptor (beta chain) stems from a study of T cell responses to AZD1222 COVID-19 vaccine. Study context: Recipients boosted at about 4 weeks or about 12 weeks are pooled. Study conclusions and caveats: With dominance at 160-218 and 743-854, vaccine-associated CD4 TCRs spanned spike. Spike-specific TCR repertoires showed rising breadth and depth after two AZD1222 doses.

Libraries were prepared by immunoSEQ multiplex PCR; TCRdb keeps only in-frame clonotypes and omits some of them. The data hold approximately 65,000 clones, with over 60% observed a single time. The CDR3 is 15 residues long. Germline CDR1 reads SGHVS; CDR2 reads FQNEAQ. Trimming shortened V by 5 bases and J by 2 bases, and 13 bases separated the two germline ends. With regard to this clone: The antigen is not known.

The chain couples TRBV7-8 to TRBJ1-3; D gene uncertain. The TCR comes from an adult in good health. Here the sequenced sample was peripheral blood, taken on day 0 of AZD1222 vaccination. The CDR3 DNA follows: TGTGCCAGCAGCCGAGGAGTGGTTGCTGGAAACACCATATATTTT. As protein: CASSRGVVAGNTIYF.